This section outlines one TCR beta chain sequence together with its context. The source of the sample is a study of blood T cell repertoires in COVID-19. Overall study: Italy, Spain and the United States were the sources of the convalescent and acute COVID-19 samples. In each case, the material was cDNA or gDNA derived from T cells, B-cell-depleted T cells, or PBMCs.

In germline, CDR1 is SGHTA, CDR2 FQGTGA. This CDR3 spans 17 amino acids. The V end lost 3 bases, the J end lost 0 bases, and 15 bases lay between the germline ends. Libraries were prepared by immunoSEQ multiplex PCR; TCRdb keeps only in-frame clonotypes and omits some of them. Of more than 110,000 clones listed, around 82% are singletons. Sequenced input: PBMCs or T cells enriched from blood (not recorded which). The origin of this receptor is a woman aged 45-59 years who had recovered from COVID-19. The chain uses TRBV7-3 and TRBJ2-1; tentatively, D is TRBD2 (6 bases). The CDR3 protein is CASSLGGSLSSYNEQFF. In DNA form, the CDR3 reads TGTGCCAGCAGCTTGGGGGGTAGCCTGAGCTCCTACAATGAGCAGTTCTTC.